This TCR beta chain was documented in a study of T cell clusters in autoimmune cytopenias (dated by TCRdb to between 2017 and 2020). With respect to the entire study: A median TRB sequencing depth of around 53,000 reads per sample was reached, and a median of roughly 2,000 distinct TRB clonotypes per sample was obtained. TRB and IGH repertoires from peripheral blood were sequenced in autoimmune cytopenia patients at active disease and during treatment follow-up, with healthy, CLL and autoimmune hepatitis controls included alongside. The study aimed to test whether autoimmune cytopenia patients carry a disease-specific immune repertoire signature usable as a blood-based biomarker. Overall study outcomes, separate from this receptor: A lack of physiological T cell clusters in primary autoimmune cytopenia patients was suggested by GLIPH, as 51 clusters were found to be exclusive to healthy donors versus 15 to 20 exclusive to patients. The cluster-lack signature was not seen for secondary cytopenia versus CLL, apparently masked by the dominant lymphoma-associated repertoire. The T cell clusters were defined in silico only, and their functional role remained to be validated experimentally. About 3-fold more exclusive TRB clusters were observed in healthy donors than in active autoimmune hepatitis patients, consistent with an autoimmunity-wide signature. Shifts in the TRB repertoire, including less even repertoires in secondary cytopenia and CLL, were mostly a reflection of lymphoma bias and not of autoimmunity.

CDR1 MNHEY and CDR2 SMNVEV were looked up in the germline V gene (reference sequence). From the cysteine through the phenylalanine, the CDR3 covers 15 amino acids. No DNA appears here. TRB amplification used 250 ng of peripheral blood genomic DNA, tens of thousands of genome equivalents, per sample. As for this clonotype: Its antigen is still unknown.

Multiplex PCR with a touch-down protocol amplified TRB rearrangements, with the TRB-A and TRB-B primer pools combined in a single tube. Illumina adapters and sample indices were added to the amplicons through two consecutive PCR reactions performed with Phusion HS II polymerase. Amplicons were gel-purified with the NucleoSpin Gel and PCR Clean-up kit, then quantified by Qubit and quality-checked on an Agilent 2100 Bioanalyzer. Sequencing of the libraries was done on an Illumina MiSeq with paired-end, single-indexed, 600-cycle runs. The authors' analysis ran thus. Alignment and assembly of TRB reads were performed with MiXCR version 2.1.12 and the default MiXCR reference library. A clone was defined by each unique CDR3 nucleotide sequence, and analysis was restricted to productive sequences with at least two reads. Repertoire diversity was assessed by alpha-parameterized diversity profiles (alpha 0 to 5), including Shannon (alpha 1) and Simpson (alpha 2) indices, computed with an R script. Combinatorial TRB VJ usage was calculated with the tcR package and was compared between cohorts by principal component analysis performed with ade4. GLIPH was used to cluster TCRbeta CDR3s in pairs of cohorts matched for age and read depth, and a Wilcoxon test was used to compare cluster frequencies. Each entry corresponds to one CDR3 protein sequence from reads that TCRdb reprocessed, and DNA is not given. Here the V and J calls rest on TCRdb's processing, not on the authors' analysis. This sample's table has entries for roughly 7,500 distinct CDR3 sequences. The ten top clones hold about a third of the sample.

A further study also used this sample, focusing on T cell repertoires in aging, cancer and after chemotherapy. That second publication adds: The donors fell into six age groups ranging from 30 or younger to 70 or older, and each group had at least three individuals. In the hematological group, the paired samples taken before and after chemotherapy came from chronic lymphocytic leukemia patients given fludarabine- or bendamustine-based regimens. Roughly 9 million TCR reads were contained in the full dataset. Compared with age-matched healthy donors, untreated patients with either hematological or solid cancers had significantly lower TCR diversity in the blood along with higher clonality. Declining TCR diversity with age in healthy donors was mainly explained by loss of richness; in cancer patients, loss of evenness also contributed. In both cancer cohorts, the median generation probability rose over the chemotherapy interval, which suggests that the repertoire was reconstituted through rebound thymic output. It was noted by the authors that conclusions about immunological memory after chemotherapy cannot be drawn from the repertoire data. Hematological cancer patients had infiltration of lymphoid organs, and this infiltration may itself impair thymic emigration or peripheral T cell expansion. Peripheral blood TCR beta repertoires from healthy donors and cancer patients were profiled to examine immunoaging and T cell reconstitution after chemotherapy. Alongside 95 healthy donors serving as a reference group, the cohort included some 220 cancer patients, of whom roughly 92 had hematological cancers and more than 110 had solid cancers. MiXCR versions 2.12 and 3.0.5 were used to process TRB sequences. The repertoire metrics were Shannon diversity, evenness, clonality (defined as one minus evenness), and alpha-parameterized diversity profiles covering alpha 0 to 5. The IGoR algorithm was used to compute generation probabilities of clones in paired pre- and post-chemotherapy samples.

Recombination linked TRBV27 to TRBJ1-2; TCRdb gives TRBD1 as the D gene, but with no DNA this cannot be confirmed. This clonotype was obtained from a human donor with an autoimmune cytopenia or autoimmune hepatitis (not recorded which). Material for sequencing was peripheral blood. CDR3 sequence: CASSSGQGFDYGYTF.